This T cell receptor (beta chain) was documented in a study of T-cell memory formation after mild COVID-19. The sample holds many counts of this clonotype. Antigen unknown. Constant-segment primers served in 5'RACE that generated TCR alpha and TCR beta cDNA libraries bearing sample barcodes and UMIs. TCRdb ran MiXCR on the 5' RACE reads and lists one entry per CDR3 protein. The sample lists about 350,000 distinct CDR3 sequences; roughly 20% were seen once. Trimming stripped 0 bases from V and 2 bases from J, with 8 bases between. Germline CDR1 is SGHRS and CDR2 is YFSETQ. The CDR3 spans 15 residues. Study results and caveats: Pre-infection memory harbored some responding clones, suggesting cross-reactive memory joined. Clones contracting across day 15 to 85 had a balanced CD4/CD8 profile; later expanding clones leaned CD4+. CD4+ contracting clones lay mainly in CM and EM, CD8+ ones in EMRA.

The rearrangement joins TRBV5-1 to TRBJ2-2; D possibly corresponds to TRBD1 (6 bases). The receptor was isolated from a man aged 18 to 30 who had mild COVID-19 (a few samples of this study predate the infection). Cell type and time point are not known. The sample comprised PBMCs or a T cell subset sorted from them (not recorded which). CDR3: CASSLAGENTGELFF. The CDR3 DNA follows: TGCGCCAGCAGCTTGGCAGGGGAAAACACCGGGGAGCTGTTTTTT. Filled out from reference TRBV5-1 and TRBJ2-2, the complete variable domain reads KAGVTQTPRYLIKTRGQQVTLSCSPISGHRSVSWYQQTPGQGLQFLFEYFSETQRNKGNFPGRFSGRQFSNSRSEMNVSTLELGDSALYLCASSLAGENTGELFFGEGSRLTVL.